The following is a T cell receptor (beta chain) sequence with its context. With 5 bases removed from V and 3 bases from J, the gap between germline ends came to 17 bases. CDR3 size: 16 residues. This specimen belongs to a study of patients and donors after allogeneic stem cell transplantation. MiXCR, run by TCRdb on the RT-PCR reads, gives a single entry per CDR3 protein. The sample records about 960,000 distinct CDR3 sequences, over 15% being singletons. The specimen was blood, either unsorted or a sorted T cell fraction (not recorded which). This chain joins TRBV12-3 or TRBV12-4 and TRBJ2-1; the D gene is possibly TRBD2 (5 bases). This TCR was recovered from a human donor who was either an allogeneic HSCT recipient or a stem cell or donor lymphocyte infusion donor (not recorded which). It is not recorded whose cells these are; they may come from a transplant donor. CDR3 region: CASSTRGGVSYNEQFF. The CDR3 nucleotides read TGTGCCAGCAGTACACGGGGTGGGGTGAGCTACAATGAGCAGTTCTTC.